The T cell receptor beta chain under discussion was sequenced for a study of tumor-infiltrating lymphocytes in localized non-small cell lung cancer. Libraries were prepared by immunoSEQ multiplex PCR; TCRdb keeps only in-frame clonotypes and omits some of them. The table has about 4,000 clones, around 66% seen once. As concerns this clone: The antigen remains undetermined. The junction and the germline gene differ at one end; a read error may be behind it.

Notes on the study in general: TCR sequencing covered a subset of patients with enough tissue. IM1 and IM2 tumors showed no difference in T-cell fraction.

CDR1 SGHDT and CDR2 YYEEEE come from the germline V gene. The CDR3 spans 15 residues. The rearrangement links TRBV5-6 to TRBJ2-5; 7 bases agree with TRBD2. This receptor was taken from a human donor with non-small cell lung cancer. Specimen: uninvolved lung tissue not adjacent to the tumor. The CDR3 reads CASSFQPGGGETTDF. In nucleotides, the CDR3 is TGTGCCAGCAGCTTTCAACCAGGTGGGGGGGAAACAACCGACTTC.